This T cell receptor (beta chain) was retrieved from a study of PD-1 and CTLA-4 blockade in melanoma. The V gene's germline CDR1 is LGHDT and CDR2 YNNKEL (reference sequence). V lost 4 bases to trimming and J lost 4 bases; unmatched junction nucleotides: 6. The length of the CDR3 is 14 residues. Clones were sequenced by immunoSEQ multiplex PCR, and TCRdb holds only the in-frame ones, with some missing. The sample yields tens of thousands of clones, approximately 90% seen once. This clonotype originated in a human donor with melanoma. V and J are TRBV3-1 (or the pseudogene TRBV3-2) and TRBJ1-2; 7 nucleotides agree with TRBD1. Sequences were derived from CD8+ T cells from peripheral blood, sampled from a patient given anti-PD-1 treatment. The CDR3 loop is CASSPGTEIYGYTF. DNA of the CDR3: TGTGCCAGCAGCCCGGGGACAGAGATCTATGGCTACACCTTC.